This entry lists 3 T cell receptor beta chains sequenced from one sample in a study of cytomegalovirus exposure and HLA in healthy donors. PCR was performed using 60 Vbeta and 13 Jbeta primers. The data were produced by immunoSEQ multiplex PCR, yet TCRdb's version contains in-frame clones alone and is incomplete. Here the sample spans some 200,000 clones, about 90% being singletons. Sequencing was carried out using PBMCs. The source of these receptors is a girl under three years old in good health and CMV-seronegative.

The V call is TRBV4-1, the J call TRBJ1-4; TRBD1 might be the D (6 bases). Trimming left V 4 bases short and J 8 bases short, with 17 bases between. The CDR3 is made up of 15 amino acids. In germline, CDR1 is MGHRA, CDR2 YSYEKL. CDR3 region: CASSPQWTASEKLFF. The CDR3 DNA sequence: TGCGCCAGCAGCCCTCAATGGACAGCAAGCGAAAAACTGTTTTTT.

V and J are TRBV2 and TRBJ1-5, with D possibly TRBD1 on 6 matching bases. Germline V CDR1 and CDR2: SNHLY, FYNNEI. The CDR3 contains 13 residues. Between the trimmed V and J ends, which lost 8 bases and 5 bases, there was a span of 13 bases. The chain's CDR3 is CASRGHLDQPQHF. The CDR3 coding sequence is TGTGCCAGCCGGGGACACTTAGATCAGCCCCAGCATTTT.

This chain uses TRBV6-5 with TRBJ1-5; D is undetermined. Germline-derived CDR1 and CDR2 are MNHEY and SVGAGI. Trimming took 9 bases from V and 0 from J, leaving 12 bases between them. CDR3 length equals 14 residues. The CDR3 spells CASRPGYSNQPQHF. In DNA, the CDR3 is TGTGCCAGTCGGCCAGGTTATAGCAATCAGCCCCAGCATTTT.